This is a list of T cell receptor beta chains from one sample in a study of identical twins. Each CDR3 protein is one row after TCRdb ran MiXCR on the 5' RACE reads. The repertoire holds 1.5 million to 2 million distinct CDR3 sequences, with under 35% as singletons. The sequenced material came from cord blood. These TCRs come from a newborn girl in good health. Each CDR3 is given with its conserved first and last residue. Fields, in order: V gene, J gene, D gene, clone size, CDR3 length, CDR3 protein, CDR3 DNA. D genes are given only for firm matches. Size is omitted from some rows. Given values are once, few, many or a class for expanded clones.

>TRBV12-3/TRBV12-4|TRBJ1-2|TRBD1|.|14
CASSSARGRGGYTF
TGTGCCAGCAGTTCGGCCAGGGGGCGCGGCGGCTACACCTTC
>TRBV28|TRBJ2-1|TRBD2|.|16
CASSPLAGGSQNEQFF
TGTGCCAGCAGTCCCTTAGCGGGGGGATCTCAAAATGAGCAGTTCTTC
>TRBV21-1|TRBJ2-7|.|.|15
CASSNERRVSYEQYF
TGTGCCAGCAGCAACGAGAGGAGGGTTTCCTACGAGCAGTACTTC
>TRBV6-6|TRBJ2-1|.|.|14
CASSQSTGRDEQFF
TGTGCCAGCAGTCAATCGACAGGGAGGGATGAGCAGTTCTTC
>TRBV18|TRBJ1-1|.|.|16
CASSPTVGGRVTEAFF
TGTGCCAGCTCACCAACGGTCGGGGGGCGGGTCACTGAAGCTTTCTTT
>TRBV20-1|TRBJ1-1|TRBD1|few|15
CSAREHGTGNTEAFF
TGCAGTGCTAGAGAGCACGGGACAGGGAACACTGAAGCTTTCTTT
>TRBV10-3|TRBJ2-3|TRBD2|.|13
CATGLGGTDTQYF
TGTGCCACTGGACTAGGCGGCACAGATACGCAGTATTTT
>TRBV29-1|TRBJ2-7|.|few|13
CSVLGRRSYEQYF
TGCAGCGTTCTGGGCAGGAGGTCCTACGAGCAGTACTTC
>TRBV20-1|TRBJ2-1|TRBD1|.|14
CSAHGQGAGNEQFF
TGCAGTGCCCACGGACAGGGGGCAGGTAATGAGCAGTTCTTC
>TRBV6-6|TRBJ2-7|.|few|16
CASRDMVSLRSYEQYF
TGTGCCAGCAGGGACATGGTATCGTTACGATCCTACGAGCAGTACTTC
>TRBV4-2|TRBJ1-2|TRBD1|many|15
CASSLWTGHNYGYTF
TGTGCCAGCAGCCTGTGGACAGGCCATAACTATGGCTACACCTTC
>TRBV7-2|TRBJ1-2|.|.|13
CASSLGGVYDYTF
TGTGCCAGCAGCTTAGGCGGGGTCTATGACTACACCTTC
>TRBV3-1|TRBJ1-2|TRBD1|.|15
CASSPLRQGNYGYTF
TGTGCCAGCAGCCCCCTCCGACAGGGTAACTATGGCTACACCTTC
>TRBV4-1|TRBJ1-1|.|.|14
CASSRGSSDTEAFF
TGCGCCAGCAGCCGCGGCAGTTCGGACACTGAAGCTTTCTTT
>TRBV4-1|TRBJ2-1|TRBD2|.|16
CASSQDRASGSDEQFF
TGCGCCAGCAGCCAAGATCGAGCTAGCGGCTCGGATGAGCAGTTCTTC
>TRBV24-1|TRBJ2-1|.|.|16
CATSDLPGVDYNEQFF
TGTGCCACCAGTGATTTGCCCGGAGTGGACTACAATGAGCAGTTCTTC
>TRBV7-8|TRBJ2-3|TRBD1|.|14
CASVGGRASDTQYF
TGTGCCAGCGTAGGGGGCAGGGCATCAGATACGCAGTATTTT
>TRBV4-2|TRBJ2-7|.|many|14
CASSLLGERYEQYF
TGTGCCAGCAGCCTCTTGGGAGAGCGCTACGAGCAGTACTTC
>TRBV27|TRBJ1-1|.|many|14
CASSFGQMNTEAFF
TGCGCCAGCAGCTTTGGCCAGATGAACACTGAAGCTTTCTTT
>TRBV7-2|TRBJ1-2|TRBD1|few|13
CASSSSGGKGYTF
TGTGCCAGCAGCTCGTCAGGGGGGAAGGGCTACACCTTC
>TRBV20-1|TRBJ2-1|.|.|16
CSPSRILTGVHNEQFF
TGCAGTCCTAGCCGTATCCTAACGGGGGTCCACAATGAGCAGTTCTTC
>TRBV20-1|TRBJ2-3|TRBD2|few|19
CSARGSGFFRGLAADTQYF
TGCAGTGCTAGAGGCTCGGGGTTTTTTAGAGGACTAGCGGCAGATACGCAGTATTTT
>TRBV27|TRBJ2-7|.|many|15
CASSFQAGRPYEQYF
TGTGCCAGCAGTTTTCAGGCAGGGAGACCCTACGAGCAGTACTTC
>TRBV29-1|TRBJ1-1|.|.|12
CSVSRGWTEAFF
TGCAGCGTTTCCAGGGGCTGGACTGAAGCTTTCTTT
>TRBV6-1|TRBJ1-1|.|.|14
CASSGLTGNTEAFF
TGTGCCAGCAGTGGTTTGACGGGTAACACTGAAGCTTTCTTT
>TRBV6-6|TRBJ2-5|.|.|16
CASSYSGLKTRETQYF
TGTGCCAGCAGTTACTCAGGCCTGAAAACGCGGGAGACCCAGTACTTC
>TRBV20-1|TRBJ2-3|.|.|14
CSARRLAHTDTQYF
TGCAGTGCTAGACGGCTAGCACACACAGATACGCAGTATTTT
>TRBV20-1|TRBJ2-7|TRBD1|.|15
CSAFTTGGLIYEQYF
TGCAGTGCTTTTACGACAGGGGGCCTTATCTACGAGCAGTACTTC
>TRBV25-1|TRBJ1-2|TRBD1|.|15
CASTGTGSGHHGYTF
TGTGCCAGCACTGGGACAGGGAGTGGGCACCATGGCTACACCTTC
>TRBV11-1|TRBJ2-6|TRBD1|once|19
CASSLVPGTVRSGANVLTF
TGTGCCAGCAGCTTAGTTCCCGGGACAGTGCGCTCTGGGGCCAACGTCCTGACTTTC
>TRBV5-1|TRBJ1-1|.|few|13
CASSLSILTEAFF
TGCGCCAGCAGCCTGTCCATCTTGACGGAAGCTTTCTTT
>TRBV20-1|TRBJ2-1|.|.|17
CSATTFRDSRTHNEQFF
TGCAGTGCCACAACCTTCCGGGACTCCAGAACCCACAATGAGCAGTTCTTC
>TRBV6-1|TRBJ2-1|.|few|12
CASSRLGHEQFF
TGTGCCAGCAGTAGGCTAGGCCATGAGCAGTTCTTC
>TRBV11-1|TRBJ2-7|.|.|16
CAGSLAGGAGKYEQYF
TGTGCCGGCAGCTTAGCAGGGGGGGCGGGGAAGTATGAGCAGTACTTC
>TRBV3-1|TRBJ1-1|TRBD1|many|13
CASSLGQVTEAFF
TGTGCCAGCAGCCTCGGACAGGTCACTGAAGCTTTCTTT
>TRBV12-3/TRBV12-4|TRBJ2-7|TRBD1|.|15
CASSLVVTGAYEQYF
TGTGCCAGCAGTTTAGTTGTGACAGGGGCTTACGAGCAGTACTTC
>TRBV14|TRBJ2-7|TRBD1|.|18
CASSQEGRGQGEAYEQYF
TGTGCCAGCAGCCAAGAGGGTCGGGGACAGGGCGAGGCCTACGAGCAGTACTTC
>TRBV11-2|TRBJ2-7|TRBD2|.|17
CASSFSPGLASLYEQYF
TGTGCCAGCAGCTTCAGCCCGGGACTAGCGTCGCTATACGAGCAGTACTTC
>TRBV30|TRBJ2-7|TRBD1|.|13
CAWSWDRGYEQYF
TGTGCCTGGAGTTGGGACAGGGGCTACGAGCAGTACTTC
>TRBV2|TRBJ2-4|.|many|15
CASSEAQIAKNIQYF
TGTGCCAGCAGTGAGGCCCAAATAGCCAAAAACATTCAGTACTTC
>TRBV7-8|TRBJ2-7|.|few|15
CASSLRDRLSYEQYF
TGTGCCAGCAGCTTACGAGACCGACTTTCCTACGAGCAGTACTTC
>TRBV11-2|TRBJ2-1|.|few|16
CASSLVKLILYNEQFF
TGTGCCAGCAGCTTAGTAAAGCTAATCCTCTACAATGAGCAGTTCTTC